The T cell receptor beta chain described here comes from a study of long-term antiretroviral therapy in people with HIV. This CDR3 has 15 residues. V was clipped by 1 base and J by 0 bases, with 5 bases between them. The germline V gene encodes CDR1 SGHRS and CDR2 YFSETQ. Version v3.0 of the immunoSEQ assay was performed at survey level. TCRdb's table, derived via immunoSEQ multiplex PCR, lists solely in-frame clones and lacks some. Of roughly 44,000 clones in the sample, roughly 96% were seen once. This receptor was obtained from a woman in her 50s with HIV. The chain combines TRBV5-1 with TRBJ1-6; D ambiguous. The sequencing used unsorted PBMCs, collected 3.7 years after starting antiretroviral therapy. The DNA of the CDR3 is TGCGCCAGCAGCTTGTCCAGCTCCTATAATTCACCCCTCCACTTT. It yields the protein CASSLSSSYNSPLHF.